This record concerns one T cell receptor beta chain sequence. Germline V gene lookup returns CDR1 WNHNN and CDR2 SYGVQD (reference sequence). This CDR3 contains 15 residues. With 8 bases clipped from V and 5 bases from J, the junction kept 10 bases outside the gene matches. The protocol was immunoSEQ multiplex PCR, while the TCRdb copy is restricted to in-frame clones and leaves out a portion. Of about 180,000 clones listed, approximately 90% were seen once; the top ten hold 4% to 5%. This entry belongs to a study of blood T cell repertoires in COVID-19. V usage is TRBV10-1 and J usage is TRBJ2-1, with 9 bases fitting TRBD2. Sequencing input: peripheral blood. The source of this sequence is a woman in her thirties with acute or convalescent COVID-19. The CDR3 region has the DNA TGCGCCAGCCCAAGGGCTAGCGGGATGAACAATGAGCAGTTCTTC. The encoded protein is CASPRASGMNNEQFF.